The 5 T cell receptor beta chains listed next were all sequenced from one sample in a study of blood T cell repertoires in COVID-19. This table comes from immunoSEQ multiplex PCR, and its TCRdb copy is limited to in-frame clones, with some not included. The table shows 200,000 to 250,000 clones, with 80% to 85% occurring only once. The sample was peripheral blood. These receptors came from a woman aged 60-70 years who had recovered from COVID-19.

This clone is a singleton in its sample. This chain uses TRBV11-3 with TRBJ1-4; no clear D gene. Germline assignment: CDR1 SGHNT and CDR2 YENEEA. Trimming removed 5 bases from V and 8 bases from J, with 12 bases in between. CDR3 length equals 13 residues. CDR3 DNA sequence: TGTGCCAGCAGCCTCCAAACCGGGGAAAAACTGTTTTTT. This gives the protein CASSLQTGEKLFF.

This chain joins TRBV5-1 and TRBJ2-5; 8 positions agree with TRBD1. V was pared by 4 bases and J by 7 bases, with 9 bases of the junction left unmatched. From germline, CDR1 is SGHRS and CDR2 YFSETQ. There are 14 residues in the CDR3. CDR3 nucleotides: TGCGCCAGCAGCCCGGGGACAGGCCGCGTGACCCAGTACTTC. Translating it yields CASSPGTGRVTQYF.

V is TRBV9 and J is TRBJ1-2; D is perhaps TRBD1 (5 bases). V was clipped by 3 bases and J by 3 bases, with 12 bases between them. The germline V gene encodes CDR1 SGDLS and CDR2 YYNGEE. There are 14 residues in the CDR3. CDR3 DNA: TGTGCCAGCAGCGAGGGTTTACAGGACTATGGCTACACCTTC. Translation: CASSEGLQDYGYTF.

This sequence joins TRBV13 and TRBJ1-6; weak D call: TRBD1 (6 bases). The germline V and J ends were trimmed by 4 bases and 9 bases, with 10 bases remaining between them. Per the germline V gene, CDR1 is PRHDT and CDR2 is FYEKMQ (reference sequence). The CDR3 has 13 residues. CDR3 loop: CASSSRQVSPLHF. CDR3 nucleotide sequence: TGTGCCAGCAGCTCTAGACAGGTTTCACCCCTCCACTTT.

The chain couples TRBV9 to TRBJ1-6; D is uncertain. The CDR3 has 17 residues. Germline V gene data show CDR1 as SGDLS and CDR2 as YYNGEE. With 0 bases removed from V and 0 bases from J, the gap between germline ends came to 10 bases. CDR3 protein: CASSVDAKSSYNSPLHF. The DNA of the CDR3 is TGTGCCAGCAGCGTAGATGCGAAAAGCTCCTATAATTCACCCCTCCACTTT.